Listed here are 5 T cell receptor beta chains from one sample, sequenced in a study of T-cell memory formation after mild COVID-19. TCRdb reprocessed the 5' RACE reads with MiXCR, giving one entry per CDR3 protein. The table lists roughly 450,000 distinct CDR3 sequences, about 18% of them singletons, with approximately 13% in the top ten. Sequenced material: PBMCs or a T cell subset sorted from them (not recorded which). These receptors originate from an adult woman who had mild COVID-19 (a few samples of this study predate the infection). Cell type and time point are not known.

This clonotype turned up a few times. The chain has TRBV6-6 and TRBJ1-2, with D perhaps TRBD1 (6 bases). Between the trimmed V and J ends, which lost 6 bases and 5 bases, there was a span of 25 bases. The CDR3 totals 17 residues. Germline CDR1 and CDR2: MNHNY and SVGAGI (reference sequence). The CDR3, as DNA: TGTGCCAGCAGCCCCAACAGGGTGGATTTTGGTTCTTATGGCTACACCTTC. Translated: CASSPNRVDFGSYGYTF.

The chain joins TRBV15 to TRBJ1-1; D is undetermined. Per germline, CDR1 LNHNV and CDR2 YYDKDF (reference sequence). V lost 8 bases and J 4 bases, leaving 17 bases between the germline ends. This CDR3 contains 14 residues. The CDR3 protein is CATDKVGGLTEAFF. In nucleotides, the CDR3 is TGTGCCACCGATAAAGTAGGCGGGCTCACTGAAGCTTTCTTT.

The rearrangement joins TRBV7-3 to TRBJ2-2, with a possible D match to TRBD2 (7 bases). Germline V CDR1 and CDR2: SGHTA, FQGTGA. The CDR3 extends over 16 amino acids. Deletions cut 5 bases from V and 3 bases from J, with 16 bases between. The CDR3 loop is CASSPQRGADTGELFF. The CDR3 DNA is TGTGCCAGCAGCCCCCAACGGGGGGCAGACACCGGGGAGCTGTTTTTT.

The CDR3 sequence: CASSFTGQLNSPLHF. The DNA of the CDR3 is TGTGCCAGCAGTTTCACGGGACAGTTAAATTCACCCCTCCACTTT. V is TRBV6-6 and J is TRBJ1-6; 7 bases agree with TRBD1. The CDR3 is 15 amino acids. Unmatched junction bases numbered 7, after V lost 4 bases and J lost 7 bases. Germline V gene data show CDR1 as MNHNY and CDR2 as SVGAGI (reference sequence).

Only a few counts were recorded for this clonotype. The gene calls are TRBV7-6 and TRBJ2-7; D is ambiguous. The V gene lost 3 bases and the J gene lost 6 bases, with 18 bases spanning the gap. Per the germline V gene, CDR1 is SGHVS and CDR2 is FNYEAQ. CDR3 length equals 15 residues. CDR3 sequence reads: CASSFRDSSGLEQYF. The CDR3 DNA follows: TGTGCCAGCAGCTTCAGAGATAGCTCGGGCCTCGAGCAGTACTTC. The whole variable domain, remainder taken from reference TRBV7-6 and TRBJ2-7, is GAGVSQSPRYKVTKRGQDVALRCDPISGHVSLYWYRQALGQGPEFLTYFNYEAQQDKSGLPNDRFSAERPEGSISTLTIQRTEQRDSAMYRCASSFRDSSGLEQYFGPGTRLTVT.